This T cell receptor (beta chain) was identified in a study of blood T cells in healthy people across ages. Whole-study findings and limits: Estimates of diversity drawn from one million T cells were considered underestimates.

Trimming removed 2 bases from V and 6 bases from J, with 7 bases in between. The CDR3 has 12 residues. Germline V gene sequence: CDR1 ENHRY, CDR2 SYGVKD. A second PCR, run for roughly 7 to 12 cycles, used a sample-barcoded 5' primer plus a J-beta primer mix. A 12-random-nucleotide template-switch adaptor tagged each cDNA molecule. TCRdb re-derived calls from the 5' RACE reads in MiXCR, one entry per CDR3 protein. The data show 700,000 to 1,000,000 distinct CDR3 sequences, around 43% seen once. This clonotype appeared a few times. Its cognate antigen is unknown. Staff drew around 10 milliliters of peripheral blood from each donor.

This sequence was found in a man in his fifties or sixties in good health. V is TRBV10-3 and J is TRBJ1-1; D is unresolved. The source material was blood. The CDR3 DNA follows: TGTGCCATCAGTGAGAGGCCCGCTGAAGCTTTCTTT. Translated, it gives CAISERPAEAFF.